These 30 T cell receptor beta chains came from one sample sequenced in a study of cytomegalovirus exposure and HLA in healthy donors. PCR primers comprised 60 Vbeta and 13 Jbeta primers. Assay: immunoSEQ multiplex PCR; the TCRdb copy retains only in-frame clones and omits some. The profile shows fewer than 130,000 clones, around 60% of them singletons. The sample consisted of PBMCs. All receptors come from a man younger than 45 in good health and CMV-seropositive.

The chain joins TRBV7-9 to TRBJ1-3, with D unclear. Germline CDR1 SEHNR, CDR2 FQNEAQ (reference sequence). Trimming removed 3 bases from V and 1 base from J, with 13 bases in between. The CDR3 has 16 amino acids. The CDR3 reads CASSLGSTASGNTIYF. The DNA of the CDR3 is TGTGCCAGCAGCTTGGGGAGCACTGCGTCTGGAAACACCATATATTTT.

This clone appeared a few times. The rearrangement joins TRBV27 to TRBJ1-1; D may be TRBD1 (6 bases). The CDR3 extends over 15 amino acids. Germline lookup yields CDR1 MNHEY and CDR2 SMNVEV (reference sequence). The V gene lost 5 bases and the J gene lost 0 bases, with 13 bases spanning the gap. The CDR3 spells CASSDNRVMNTEAFF. CDR3 bases: TGTGCCAGCAGTGATAACAGGGTCATGAACACTGAAGCTTTCTTT.

The rearrangement links TRBV4-1 to TRBJ1-6, with D possibly matching TRBD1 (6 bases). The V gene lost 0 bases and the J gene lost 9 bases, with 15 bases spanning the gap. Germline CDR1 reads MGHRA; CDR2 reads YSYEKL. CDR3 size: 16 residues. The CDR3 region has the DNA TGCGCCAGCAGCCAAGACGGGGACGGACAGTTTTCACCCCTCCACTTT. Amino acid sequence: CASSQDGDGQFSPLHF.

The chain couples TRBV4-1 to TRBJ1-5; D perhaps matches TRBD1 (5 bases). This CDR3 is built from 12 residues. The ends were cut back, 0 bases at V and 12 bases at J, with 9 bases in the middle. Per the germline V gene, CDR1 is MGHRA and CDR2 is YSYEKL. The CDR3: CASSQDDSRQHF. The DNA of the CDR3 is TGCGCCAGCAGCCAAGACGACAGCCGCCAGCATTTT.

The V and J genes are TRBV5-1 and TRBJ2-5; no definite D call. V was cut by 1 base and J by 5 bases, with 3 bases left in between. This CDR3 spans 11 amino acids. The germline gives CDR1 SGHRS, CDR2 YFSETQ. CDR3 sequence: CASSLLETQYF. The CDR3, as DNA: TGCGCCAGCAGCTTGCTGGAGACCCAGTACTTC.

This chain uses TRBV27 with TRBJ2-2, with D unclear. The CDR3 extends over 16 amino acids. Looked up from germline, CDR1 is MNHEY and CDR2 is SMNVEV (reference sequence). Trimming removed 5 bases at V and 6 bases at J, with 19 bases between. The CDR3 protein is CASSPTLGAGPGELFF. The CDR3 DNA sequence: TGTGCCAGCAGTCCCACCTTAGGTGCAGGTCCCGGGGAGCTGTTTTTT.

This clone was recorded a few times. This sequence joins TRBV7-9 and TRBJ1-3; no firm D call. Per germline, CDR1 SEHNR and CDR2 FQNEAQ (reference sequence). Between the trimmed V and J ends, which lost 5 bases and 0 bases, there was a span of 14 bases. The CDR3 loop spans 16 amino acids. The CDR3 DNA follows: TGTGCCAGCAGCCCAATTCAGAGGGCCTCTGGAAACACCATATATTTT. This codes for CASSPIQRASGNTIYF. Supplemented by reference TRBV7-9 and TRBJ1-3, the full variable domain reads DTGVSQNPRHKITKRGQNVTFRCDPISEHNRLYWYRQTLGQGPEFLTYFQNEAQLEKSRLLSDRFSAERPKGSFSTLEIQRTEQGDSAMYLCASSPIQRASGNTIYFGEGSWLTVV.

The chain uses TRBV19 and TRBJ2-4, with 8 positions matching TRBD2. CDR1 and CDR2 from the germline V gene are LNHDA and SQIVND (reference sequence). This CDR3 has 15 residues. V lost 7 bases to trimming and J lost 0 bases; unmatched junction nucleotides: 5. CDR3 loop: CASTAGGLAKNIQYF. As DNA, the CDR3 is TGTGCCAGTACCGCGGGGGGATTAGCCAAAAACATTCAGTACTTC.

The chain employs TRBV2 and TRBJ1-5, with D possibly TRBD1 on 5 matching bases. The CDR3 sequence is 15 residues long. Germline values: CDR1 SNHLY, CDR2 FYNNEI. Trimming took 5 bases from V and 0 from J, leaving 11 bases between them. For the CDR3, the DNA is TGTGCCAGCAGTTCCAGGGAAACTAGCAATCAGCCCCAGCATTTT. It codes for CASSSRETSNQPQHF.

The chain joins TRBV5-1 to TRBJ2-3, with 11 bases aligning to TRBD2. Per germline, CDR1 SGHRS and CDR2 YFSETQ. The ends lost 2 bases at V and 4 bases at J; junction bases unmatched: 6. The CDR3 runs to 16 residues. The CDR3 coding sequence is TGCGCCAGCAGCTTCCCCCTAGCGGGGGGCCCAGATACGCAGTATTTT. Translated: CASSFPLAGGPDTQYF.

The CDR3 here is CASSLGWSSYEQYF. The CDR3, as DNA: TGTGCCAGCAGCTTGGGGTGGAGCTCCTACGAGCAGTACTTC. This chain links TRBV5-5 with TRBJ2-7; D call uncertain. This CDR3 region has 14 residues. Per the germline V gene, CDR1 is SGHKS and CDR2 is YYEKEE (reference sequence). Trimming took off 0 bases at V and 0 bases at J, with 7 bases between the two ends.

The rearrangement links TRBV5-5 to TRBJ2-6; D uncertain. The germline V gene has CDR1 SGHKS and CDR2 YYEKEE (reference sequence). Trimming pared 0 bases from V and 0 bases from J, leaving 7 bases between. The CDR3 consists of 16 residues. In DNA, the CDR3 is TGTGCCAGCAGCTTGGGACACCCCTCTGGGGCCAACGTCCTGACTTTC. This gives the protein CASSLGHPSGANVLTF.

The chain couples TRBV10-3 to TRBJ1-4; possibly TRBD1 for D (6 bases). CDR3 length: 16 residues. The V gene's germline CDR1 is ENHRY and CDR2 SYGVKD. V shed 10 bases and J shed 7 bases, with 25 bases lying between them. CDR3 sequence: CATSKQGGEFGEKLFF. CDR3 coding DNA: TGTGCCACTTCCAAACAGGGTGGGGAGTTTGGTGAAAAACTGTTTTTT.

V usage is TRBV19 and J usage is TRBJ2-5, with 10 bases matching TRBD1. The J call could be wrong; TRBJ2-7 is a better fit for the DNA end. The CDR3 contains 15 residues. Germline CDR1 reads LNHDA; CDR2 reads SQIVND (reference sequence). The CDR3 bases are TGTGCCAGTAGCAGGGACAGGGGACGAAACGACGAGCAGTACTTC. It yields the protein CASSRDRGRNDEQYF.

This chain joins TRBV7-2 and TRBJ2-3; no reliable D call. Trimming shortened V by 5 bases and J by 4 bases, and 13 bases separated the two germline ends. Germline values: CDR1 SGHTA, CDR2 FQGNSA. This CDR3 region has 14 residues. CDR3 in DNA: TGTGCCAGCAGCCGCCCACCCTTAGCAGATACGCAGTATTTT. Translating it yields CASSRPPLADTQYF.

The CDR3 here is CASSRPGQLYGYTF. The CDR3 nucleotides read TGCGCCAGCAGCCGTCCCGGACAGCTCTATGGCTACACCTTC. The V and J genes are TRBV4-1 and TRBJ1-2; a possible D gene is TRBD1 (6 bases). The length of the CDR3 is 14 residues. Per the germline V gene, CDR1 is MGHRA and CDR2 is YSYEKL. The V end was cut by 4 bases, the J end by 4 bases, with 13 bases between.

This sequence joins TRBV5-1 and TRBJ1-1; D may be TRBD1 (5 bases). This CDR3 has 13 residues. Germline V CDR1 and CDR2: SGHRS, YFSETQ. Deletions cut 5 bases from V and 4 bases from J, with 12 bases between. The CDR3 DNA sequence: TGCGCCAGCAGGCCCAGGGTCTCCACTGAAGCTTTCTTT. It yields the protein CASRPRVSTEAFF. Looking up the rest from reference TRBV5-1 and TRBJ1-1 gives the full variable domain: KAGVTQTPRYLIKTRGQQVTLSCSPISGHRSVSWYQQTPGQGLQFLFEYFSETQRNKGNFPGRFSGRQFSNSRSEMNVSTLELGDSALYLCASRPRVSTEAFFGQGTRLTVV.

This clone came up once. The J gene is TRBJ2-5, the V gene TRBV6-1; 8 nucleotides align to TRBD2. CDR1 is MNHNS, CDR2 SASEGT, per germline. V gave up 3 bases and J gave up 5 bases; unmatched junction bases: 11. The CDR3 consists of 16 residues. CDR3 bases: TGTGCCAGCAGTGATTTCTTTGGGGGCGGGGGGGAGACCCAGTACTTC. Translating it yields CASSDFFGGGGETQYF.

The sample holds one count of this clone. V usage is TRBV30 and J usage is TRBJ1-5, with a weak D call TRBD1 (5 bases). The CDR3 extends over 14 amino acids. The germline gives CDR1 GTSNPN, CDR2 SVGIG (reference sequence). V was cut by 0 bases and J by 5 bases, with 11 bases left in between. CDR3 nucleotide sequence: TGTGCCTGGAGTGTACAAGACAGTCATCAGCCCCAGCATTTT. It yields the protein CAWSVQDSHQPQHF.

The rearrangement joins TRBV5-1 to TRBJ2-7; TRBD2 matches 8 bases. CDR1 is SGHRS, CDR2 YFSETQ, per germline. V lost 0 bases and J lost 0; bases outside the gene matches: 2. The CDR3 length is 15 residues. This chain's CDR3 is CASSLGAGASYEQYF. The CDR3 DNA is TGCGCCAGCAGCTTGGGAGCGGGGGCCTCCTACGAGCAGTACTTC.

The CDR3: CASSPTGGRAFF. The CDR3 nucleotides are TGTGCCAGCAGCCCGACAGGGGGAAGGGCTTTCTTT. The chain couples TRBV5-4 to TRBJ1-1; TRBD1 aligns across 9 bases. The V gene end was trimmed by 4 bases and the J gene end by 11 bases; junction bases not matched to a gene: 6. Germline lookup yields CDR1 SGHNT and CDR2 YYREEE (reference sequence). This CDR3 has 12 residues.

V is TRBV5-1 and J is TRBJ1-1; perhaps TRBD1 as D (5 bases). Trimming stripped 0 bases from V and 7 bases from J, with 13 bases between. The CDR3 extends over 14 amino acids. CDR1 SGHRS and CDR2 YFSETQ come from the germline V gene. The DNA for the CDR3 is TGCGCCAGCAGCTTGGCCAGGACAAGGGATGAAGCTTTCTTT. It is translated as CASSLARTRDEAFF. The full variable domain, its missing parts supplied by reference TRBV5-1 and TRBJ1-1, is KAGVTQTPRYLIKTRGQQVTLSCSPISGHRSVSWYQQTPGQGLQFLFEYFSETQRNKGNFPGRFSGRQFSNSRSEMNVSTLELGDSALYLCASSLARTRDEAFFGQGTRLTVV.

The chain links TRBV2 to TRBJ2-1; a weak D match, TRBD2 (5 bases). The CDR3 is made up of 14 amino acids. Germline-derived CDR1 and CDR2 are SNHLY and FYNNEI. V lost 4 bases and J lost 7, with 14 bases in between. CDR3 nucleotide sequence: TGTGCCAGCAGTGCGGCGGGTACCAGGAATGAGCAGTTCTTC. Encoded protein: CASSAAGTRNEQFF.

The chain links TRBV2 to TRBJ1-6; D not resolved. The CDR3 consists of 13 residues. Germline assignment: CDR1 SNHLY and CDR2 FYNNEI. Trimming pared 1 base from V and 10 bases from J, leaving 8 bases between. CDR3 sequence reads: CASSEDQVSPLHF. The CDR3 bases are TGTGCCAGCAGTGAAGATCAGGTCTCACCCCTCCACTTT.

V gene TRBV11-2 combines with J gene TRBJ1-3, with TRBD1 identical over 7 bases. The CDR3 has 14 amino acids. Germline CDR1 SGHAT, CDR2 FQNNGV. V gave up 2 bases and J gave up 5 bases; unmatched junction bases: 3. In DNA form, the CDR3 reads TGTGCCAGCAGCTTATCACAGGGGAGAAACACCATATATTTT. Protein sequence: CASSLSQGRNTIYF.

This sequence joins TRBV19 and TRBJ2-7; TRBD1 aligns across 7 bases. Trimming cost V 1 base and J 3 bases; bases outside gene matches: 0. Germline loops: CDR1 LNHDA, CDR2 SQIVND (reference sequence). The CDR3 has 13 residues. CDR3 nucleotide sequence: TGTGCCAGTAGTATAGGGACAGGCTACGAGCAGTACTTC. Its protein is CASSIGTGYEQYF.

The chain carries TRBV5-6 and TRBJ1-2, with D possibly TRBD1 on 5 matching bases. The CDR3 contains 12 residues. Trimming removed 1 base at V and 7 bases at J, with 8 bases between. Germline CDR1 reads SGHDT; CDR2 reads YYEEEE. CDR3 in amino acids: CASSLYGGGYTF. The CDR3 DNA reads as TGTGCCAGCAGCTTGTACGGGGGTGGCTACACCTTC.

This clone was seen a handful of times. The chain combines TRBV6-1 with TRBJ2-2, with TRBD2 matching 9 bases. Germline V CDR1 and CDR2: MNHNS, SASEGT. The trim removed 10 bases at V and 4 bases at J, leaving 7 bases unmatched. This CDR3 contains 14 residues. CDR3 in DNA: TGTGCCACCTTAGCGGGGGAGGGCACCGGGGAGCTGTTTTTT. Its protein is CATLAGEGTGELFF.

This chain joins TRBV5-1 and TRBJ1-5; 11 bases fit TRBD1. The V segment lost 4 bases and the J segment 4 bases; nucleotides outside the gene matches: 13. CDR3 length: 18 amino acids. Germline lookup yields CDR1 SGHRS and CDR2 YFSETQ. The CDR3 nucleotides are TGCGCCAGCAGCCCCAAATGGACAGGGGGCGGTCGTAATCAGCCCCAGCATTTT. Encoded protein: CASSPKWTGGGRNQPQHF.

This clone was observed a single time. The chain carries TRBV5-1 and TRBJ2-1; D is ambiguous. CDR3 length: 14 amino acids. Trimming shortened V by 0 bases and J by 6 bases, and 10 bases separated the two germline ends. Germline CDR1 reads SGHRS; CDR2 reads YFSETQ. The CDR3 spells CASSLGQVPNEQFF. In DNA, the CDR3 is TGCGCCAGCAGCTTGGGACAAGTCCCCAATGAGCAGTTCTTC.